The TCR beta chain described here comes from a study of cytomegalovirus exposure and HLA in healthy donors. Whole-study findings and limits: Most likely, a cluster of highly shared sequence variants arose as a sequencing artifact. Association of a missense DCLRE1C variant with TCR beta V- and J-gene trimming was reported in a later analysis.

As concerns this clone: The target antigen is unknown.

Germline V lookup: CDR1 MNHNS, CDR2 SASEGT. Trimming removed 6 bases at V and 4 bases at J, with 15 bases between. The CDR3 has 14 amino acids. PCR involved 60 Vbeta and 13 Jbeta primers. Authors' methods: In a later analysis, some 10 million of tens of millions of unique beta chains occurred in at least two donors. Sequencing used immunoSEQ multiplex PCR; TCRdb keeps in-frame clones, though not all of them. V, J and clone size reflect that table, while D and trimming were determined from the DNA. The table has around 140,000 clones, about 73% seen once. The rearrangement links TRBV6-1 to TRBJ1-1; tentative D call: TRBD1 (6 bases). This receptor was obtained from an older woman in good health and CMV-seropositive. The sequenced sample consisted of PBMCs. CDR3 in DNA: TGTGCCAGCAGACCCCCAGGGGTAGTCACTGAAGCTTTCTTT. Translating gives CASRPPGVVTEAFF.